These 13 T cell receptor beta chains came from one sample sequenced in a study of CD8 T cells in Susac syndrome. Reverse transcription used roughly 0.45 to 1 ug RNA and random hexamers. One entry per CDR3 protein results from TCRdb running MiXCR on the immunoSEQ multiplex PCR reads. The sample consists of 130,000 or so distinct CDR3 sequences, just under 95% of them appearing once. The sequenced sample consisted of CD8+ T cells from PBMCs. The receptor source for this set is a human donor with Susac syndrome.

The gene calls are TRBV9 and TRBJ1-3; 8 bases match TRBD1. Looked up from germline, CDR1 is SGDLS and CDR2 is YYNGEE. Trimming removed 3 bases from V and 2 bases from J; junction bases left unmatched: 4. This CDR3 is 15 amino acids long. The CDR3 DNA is TGTGCCAGCAGCGCAGAGACAGGGGCTGGAAACACCATATATTTT. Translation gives CASSAETGAGNTIYF. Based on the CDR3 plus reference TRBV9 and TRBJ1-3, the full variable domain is DSGVTQTPKHLITATGQRVTLRCSPRSGDLSVYWYQQSLDQGLQFLIQYYNGEERAKGNILERFSAQQFPDLHSELNLSSLELGDSALYFCASSAETGAGNTIYFGEGSWLTVV.

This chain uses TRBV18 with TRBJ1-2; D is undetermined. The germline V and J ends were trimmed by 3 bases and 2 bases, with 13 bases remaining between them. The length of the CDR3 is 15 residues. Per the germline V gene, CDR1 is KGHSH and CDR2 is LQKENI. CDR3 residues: CASSPPRGSNYGYTF. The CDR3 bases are TGTGCCAGCTCACCTCCGCGCGGCAGCAACTATGGCTACACCTTC.

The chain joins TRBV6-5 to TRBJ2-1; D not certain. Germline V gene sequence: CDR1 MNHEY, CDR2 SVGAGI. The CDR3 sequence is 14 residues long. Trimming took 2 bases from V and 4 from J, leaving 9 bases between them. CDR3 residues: CASSYKMEYNEQFF. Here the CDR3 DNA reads TGTGCCAGCAGTTACAAGATGGAGTACAATGAGCAGTTCTTC.

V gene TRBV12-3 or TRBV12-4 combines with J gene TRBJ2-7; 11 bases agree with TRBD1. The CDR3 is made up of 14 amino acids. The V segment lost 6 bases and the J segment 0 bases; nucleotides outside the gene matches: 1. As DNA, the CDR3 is TGTGCCAGCAGGGGGACAGGGGGCTCCTACGAGCAGTACTTC. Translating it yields CASRGTGGSYEQYF.

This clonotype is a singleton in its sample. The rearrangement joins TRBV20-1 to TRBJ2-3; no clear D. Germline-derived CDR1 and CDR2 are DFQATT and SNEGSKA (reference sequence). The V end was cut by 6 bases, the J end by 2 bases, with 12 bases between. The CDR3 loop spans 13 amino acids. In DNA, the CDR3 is TGCAGTGCGCCAGAGTCGGACACAGATACGCAGTATTTT. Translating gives CSAPESDTDTQYF.

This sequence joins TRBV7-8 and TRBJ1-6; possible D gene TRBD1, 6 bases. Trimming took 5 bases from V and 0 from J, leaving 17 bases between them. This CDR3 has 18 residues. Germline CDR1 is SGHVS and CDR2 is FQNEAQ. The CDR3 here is CASSNPRDKSSYNSPLHF. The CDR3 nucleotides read TGTGCCAGCAGCAACCCCCGGGACAAGAGCTCCTATAATTCACCCCTCCACTTT.

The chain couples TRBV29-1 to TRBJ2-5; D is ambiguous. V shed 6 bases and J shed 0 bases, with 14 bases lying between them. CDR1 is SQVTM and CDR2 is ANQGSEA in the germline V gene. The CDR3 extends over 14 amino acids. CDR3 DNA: TGCAGCGTGATCGGGTCTAACTACCAAGAGACCCAGTACTTC. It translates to CSVIGSNYQETQYF.

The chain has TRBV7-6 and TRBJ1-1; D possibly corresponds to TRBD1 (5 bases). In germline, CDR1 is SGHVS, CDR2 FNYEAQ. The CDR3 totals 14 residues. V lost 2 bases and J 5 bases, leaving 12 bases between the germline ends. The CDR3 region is CASSLIAGRTEAFF. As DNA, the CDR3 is TGTGCCAGCAGCTTAATAGCAGGGCGAACTGAAGCTTTCTTT.

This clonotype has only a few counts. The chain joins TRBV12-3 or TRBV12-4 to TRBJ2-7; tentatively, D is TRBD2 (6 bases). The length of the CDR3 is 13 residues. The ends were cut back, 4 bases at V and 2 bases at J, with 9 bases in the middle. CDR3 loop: CASSSSGAYEQYF. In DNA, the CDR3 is TGTGCCAGCAGTTCATCGGGAGCCTACGAGCAGTACTTC.

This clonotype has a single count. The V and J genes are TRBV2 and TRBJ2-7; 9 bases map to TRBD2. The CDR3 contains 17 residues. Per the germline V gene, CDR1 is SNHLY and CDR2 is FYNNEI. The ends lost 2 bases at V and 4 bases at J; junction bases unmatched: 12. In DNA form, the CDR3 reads TGTGCCAGCAGTGAACGACTTATAGGGACTAGCTTATACGAGCAGTACTTC. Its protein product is CASSERLIGTSLYEQYF.

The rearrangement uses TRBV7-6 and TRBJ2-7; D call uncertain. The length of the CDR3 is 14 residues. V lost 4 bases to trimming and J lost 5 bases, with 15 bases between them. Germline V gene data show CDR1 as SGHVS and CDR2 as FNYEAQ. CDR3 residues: CASSWSESADEQYF. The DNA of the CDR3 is TGTGCCAGCAGCTGGTCCGAAAGCGCCGACGAGCAGTACTTC.

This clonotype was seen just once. This CDR3 reads CASSFSPDRAHEQYF. The CDR3 region has the DNA TGTGCCAGCAGCTTCAGCCCGGACAGGGCCCACGAGCAGTACTTC. The chain joins TRBV7-6 to TRBJ2-7; 8 nucleotides match TRBD1. Germline V lookup: CDR1 SGHVS, CDR2 FNYEAQ. CDR3 size: 15 residues. The V segment lost 3 bases and the J segment 5 bases; nucleotides outside the gene matches: 9.

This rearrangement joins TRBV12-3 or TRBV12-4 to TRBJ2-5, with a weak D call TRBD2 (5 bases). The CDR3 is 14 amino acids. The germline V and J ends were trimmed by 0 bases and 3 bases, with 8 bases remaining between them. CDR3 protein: CASSLADSEETQYF. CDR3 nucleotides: TGTGCCAGCAGTTTAGCGGACTCAGAAGAGACCCAGTACTTC.